Listed below are T cell receptor beta chains from one sample, sequenced in a study of shared clonotypes between healthy human individuals. Repertoires were generated with immunoSEQ multiplex PCR, while TCRdb's copy carries only in-frame clones and drops some. The data contain about 1,900,000 clones, around 96% of them singletons. The sequencing sample was made of naive CD8+ T cells sorted from blood. Receptors originate from a man younger than 35 in good health. The CDR3 runs from the conserved cysteine through the conserved F or W. D genes are given only for firm matches.

>TRBD1|TRBV19|TRBJ2-2
CASSPLRGLSTGELFF
>NA|TRBV7-9|TRBJ2-5
CASSFGQETQYF
>NA|TRBV7-9|TRBJ2-5
CASAGAGREGEETQYF
>NA|TRBV5-1|TRBJ2-7
CASSLLPYEQYF
>NA|TRBV6-6|TRBJ2-7
CASSFGEDEQYF
>NA|TRBV19|TRBJ2-1
CASSFGTFNEQFF
>NA|TRBV5-1|TRBJ2-7
CASSLEDGIRSYEQYF
>NA|TRBV6-4|TRBJ2-1
CASPPELSPYNEQFF
>NA|TRBV9|TRBJ2-7
CASSVEGASSYEQYF
>NA|TRBV27|TRBJ2-3
CASSLLLSLTTDTQYF
>NA|TRBV19|TRBJ2-7
CASSIRWVDEQYF
>NA|TRBV4-1|TRBJ2-2
CASSQDGGLGTGELFF
>NA|TRBV13|TRBJ2-3
CASSLESTDTQYF
>NA|TRBV7-6|TRBJ1-4
CASSLVAKEGEKLFF
>NA|TRBV5-6|TRBJ2-7
CASSLGRGSYEQYF
>TRBD2|TRBV13|TRBJ2-7
CASTRGGGPMDEQYF
>TRBD1|TRBV6-5|TRBJ2-7
CASSWDSSYEQYF
>NA|TRBV9|TRBJ2-3
CASSVESGVYTDTQYF
>NA|TRBV7-9|TRBJ1-4
CASSFPRGLNEKLFF
>NA|TRBV19|TRBJ1-2
CASSYREEQNYGYTF
>TRBD2|TRBV27|TRBJ2-1
CASSARTSGNEQFF
>NA|TRBV15|TRBJ2-7
CATSRARDPAYEQYF
>TRBD1|TRBV30|TRBJ1-2
CAWRGFWTGRLGDTF
>TRBD2|TRBV6-5|TRBJ2-7
CASTGGGEQYF
>NA|TRBV5-1|TRBJ1-2
CASSLSQGGHNGYTF
>TRBD2|TRBV6-5|TRBJ2-1
CASSYYSGGTNEQFF
>TRBD1|TRBV28|TRBJ2-5
CASSLTGLETQYF
>NA|TRBV5-4|TRBJ2-7
CASSFQGTYEQYF
>NA|TRBV6-5|TRBJ2-6
CASMVSGANVLTF
>NA|TRBV4-3|TRBJ1-1
CASSQALDTYPDMLVTEAFF
>NA|TRBV19|TRBJ1-5
CASNSEGWGNQPQHF
>NA|TRBV9|TRBJ1-2
CASSPGGADYGYTF
>TRBD2|TRBV2|TRBJ2-7
CASNRLAATYEQYF
>NA|TRBV28|TRBJ2-7
CASSPRTDNYEQYF
>NA|TRBV4-3|TRBJ1-1
CASSQDRPAWEGNTEAFF
>NA|TRBV14|TRBJ2-3
CASSQDYFTDTQYF
>NA|TRBV4-1|TRBJ2-7
CASSQETLSGTLSYEQYF
>TRBD1|TRBV4-1|TRBJ2-1
CASSGRDSNNEQFF
>TRBD1|TRBV5-6|TRBJ2-5
CASSLGQGVTQYF
>TRBD1|TRBV7-9|TRBJ2-1
CASSLLRGPYNEQFF
>NA|TRBV11-1|TRBJ2-5
CASTAPGQETQYF
>NA|TRBV4-1|TRBJ2-2
CASSQFTGELFF
>NA|TRBV7-9|TRBJ1-1
CASRFDSTEAFF
>NA|TRBV2|TRBJ1-3
CASGVSPLRALRIGNTIYF
>NA|TRBV28|TRBJ1-3
CASSFRGVSGNTIYF
>TRBD1|TRBV9|TRBJ1-2
CASSVEGTANYGYTF
>TRBD1|TRBV30|TRBJ1-1
CAWTAGGLDTEAFF
>TRBD1|TRBV6-5|TRBJ2-2
CASCPGTGSGELFF
>NA|TRBV5-5|TRBJ1-2
CASSWDRCYGYTF
>NA|TRBV7-9|TRBJ1-2
CASSSDNYGYTF
>NA|TRBV27|TRBJ2-7
CASSLGGQSYEQYF
>NA|TRBV6-5|TRBJ2-1
CASSYSTGDTVNEQFF
>NA|TRBV28|TRBJ1-2
CASSLRGQGQNYTF
>NA|TRBV7-2|TRBJ2-7
CASSLGGITYEQYF
>NA|TRBV11-1|TRBJ2-6
CASSLASLRTSGANVLTF
>NA|TRBV6-5|TRBJ2-2
CASSLLGTANTGELFF
>NA|TRBV5-6|TRBJ2-7
CASSLGGSEQYF